The sequence of this T cell receptor beta chain was determined in a study of cytotoxic CD8 clonotypes in ibrutinib-treated CLL. Study background: A median approximately 12 months of treatment, range 6 to 36, preceded the collection of response samples.

TCRdb's table, derived via immunoSEQ multiplex PCR, lists solely in-frame clones and lacks some. The data show some 130,000 clones, 70% to 90% seen once. Of note for this clone: The target antigen is unknown.

Study-wide points: The study sampled sustained-remission and progressing patients at different times. Clonality rose at ibrutinib response, held steady in sustained remission, and fell toward baseline at progression. Patients had baseline clonality above age-matched healthy donors, and this clonality moved with circulating CD8+ T-cell counts.

Germline-derived CDR1 and CDR2 are SGHNT and YYREEE (reference sequence). The CDR3 is made up of 15 amino acids. Between the trimmed V and J ends, which lost 0 bases and 2 bases, there was a span of 11 bases. This chain links TRBV5-4 with TRBJ1-1, with D unclear. This sample comprised PBMCs, obtained after 24 months of ibrutinib treatment. The receptor was isolated from a human donor with chronic lymphocytic leukemia. The DNA of the CDR3 is TGTGCCAGCAGCTTGGGCAGCGGATCCAACACTGAAGCTTTCTTT. Protein product: CASSLGSGSNTEAFF.